These T cell receptor beta chains were read from a single sample in a study of early T cells in non-severe SARS-CoV-2 infection. TCRdb re-called the 5' RACE reads with MiXCR, one entry per CDR3 protein. The repertoire consists of tens of thousands of distinct CDR3 sequences, with around 5.1% occurring once and the leading ten covering roughly 4.5%. Here the sequenced sample was whole blood, taken at baseline. The receptor set was obtained from an adult who was a healthcare worker with PCR-confirmed SARS-CoV-2 infection or an uninfected control (not recorded which). CDR3s include the opening cysteine and the closing phenylalanine or tryptophan.

j_call v_call cdr3_aa
TRBJ2-7 TRBV11-2 CASSLGVNEQYF
TRBJ1-2 TRBV10-3 CAISPGPTNYGYTF
TRBJ1-1 TRBV2 CASRGTGKRNTEAFF
TRBJ2-5 TRBV9 CASSGSAGLQETQYF
TRBJ2-1 TRBV20-1 CSARSPRRGNEQFF
TRBJ2-3 TRBV20-1 CSARAPGNTDTQYF
TRBJ1-6 TRBV5-6 CASSLIRGRDSPLHF
TRBJ2-5 TRBV7-9 CASSQETQYF
TRBJ2-1 TRBV15 CATSDDWGPSRNEQFF
TRBJ1-6 TRBV5-1 CASSPGDSISPLHF
TRBJ2-1 TRBV11-2 CASSLGLAEYNEQFF
TRBJ2-2 TRBV5-6 CASSKRPENTGELFF
TRBJ2-3 TRBV12-3/TRBV12-4 CASSLAGGGDTQYF
TRBJ2-3 TRBV9 CASSVGFGPLYTQYF
TRBJ1-6 TRBV9 CASSRVEGDNSPLHF
TRBJ2-7 TRBV5-1 CASSSTSEALEQYF
TRBJ2-5 TRBV12-3/TRBV12-4 CASSFGSETQYF
TRBJ2-1 TRBV13 CASSFESPDNEQFF
TRBJ2-3 TRBV7-6 CASSLGTSTDTQYF
TRBJ2-7 TRBV6-1 CASSVYLATYEQYF
TRBJ1-1 TRBV29-1 CSVSNGGSTEAFF
TRBJ2-1 TRBV12-3/TRBV12-4 CASASTSALYNEQFF
TRBJ1-1 TRBV6-2/TRBV6-3 CASSFPTRGYTEAFF
TRBJ2-1 TRBV5-6 CASSLQRMNYNEQFF
TRBJ1-1 TRBV7-8 CAIQASNTEAFF
TRBJ2-5 TRBV6-5 CASSYSDGGPSGLEQETQYF
TRBJ2-3 TRBV3-1 CASSQHTGKDQDTQYF
TRBJ1-2 TRBV20-1 CSARDRGTAIYGYTF
TRBJ2-3 TRBV28 CASSSGTDTQYF
TRBJ1-1 TRBV20-1 CSAARDSMNTEAFF
TRBJ2-1 TRBV21-1 CASSKGTGSPNEQFF
TRBJ2-7 TRBV2 CASSNLQNSEQYF
TRBJ2-2 TRBV5-4 CASSLPGGGTGELFF
TRBJ2-3 TRBV15 CATTPARGTDTQYF
TRBJ2-7 TRBV11-2 CASNPMGLGYEQYF
TRBJ2-2 TRBV24-1 CATHSGNTGELFF
TRBJ1-2 TRBV12-3/TRBV12-4 CASSITGGLDGYTF
TRBJ2-1 TRBV4-3 CASSQDPGVGEQFF
TRBJ2-7 TRBV2 CASSEARQGYEQYF
TRBJ2-1 TRBV11-2 CASSPKGLWTYNEQFF
TRBJ2-2 TRBV5-1 CASIPTSGMAGELFF
TRBJ2-7 TRBV6-6 CASQGDGGYEQYF
TRBJ1-3 TRBV2 CASSERAGGNTIYF
TRBJ2-1 TRBV4-3 CASSHQIPGLEVAEQFF
TRBJ2-2 TRBV11-2 CASSLVRDRGQTGTGELFF
TRBJ1-4 TRBV20-1 CSASSLGFGFLFF
TRBJ1-1 TRBV13 CASGLTGSAEAFF
TRBJ2-3 TRBV6-4 CASSDFLNTQYF
TRBJ1-4 TRBV5-1 CASSSRGRIATNEKLFF
TRBJ2-7 TRBV5-6 CASSLGQTDIYEQYF
TRBJ2-7 TRBV10-3 CAIGLVGSGTPTDF
TRBJ2-1 TRBV7-7 CASSLVHRGRREQFF
TRBJ2-1 TRBV7-2 CASSGATANEQFF
TRBJ2-7 TRBV4-1 CASSPFPGHHTPTYEQYF
TRBJ2-2 TRBV29-1 CSVASHWNTGELFF
TRBJ2-3 TRBV7-3 CASSPWGVAGPDTQYF
TRBJ2-7 TRBV7-6 CASSRGSYYEQYF
TRBJ1-4 TRBV20-1 CSARGYATNEKLFF
TRBJ2-3 TRBV14 CASSQWGDTQYF
TRBJ2-7 TRBV5-1 CASSLEGYEQYF